The clone carrying this T cell receptor beta chain was seen more than once but under ten times. Investigators reverse transcribed all isolated RNA, so they sequenced expressed TCRB transcripts. Clones were read by immunoSEQ multiplex PCR, and TCRdb kept only the in-frame ones, dropping some. The profile shows over 65,000 clones, about 32% of them singletons. The data are from a study of beta chain features in type 1 diabetes. Germline CDR1 reads GTSNPN; CDR2 reads SVGIG (reference sequence). This CDR3 contains 13 residues. V was pared by 3 bases and J by 4 bases, with 1 base of the junction left unmatched.

This chain joins TRBV30 and TRBJ1-5; 9 bases align to TRBD1. Sequenced input: stem cell memory CD4+ T cells from blood. The sequence derives from a woman aged 18-29 years in good health. CDR3 in DNA: TGTGCCTGGAGGGGGACAGGGAATCAGCCCCAGCATTTT. Residues: CAWRGTGNQPQHF.